One and the same sample provided the 19 T cell receptor beta chains below, sequenced in a study of Graves' ophthalmopathy and Graves' hyperthyroidism. CDR3 regions of TCR beta were amplified from RNA transcripts. Investigators did first-round RT-PCR with HTBI primers, then second-round multiplex PCR. Each CDR3 protein is one row after TCRdb ran MiXCR on the multiplex PCR reads. The sample consists of over a million distinct CDR3 sequences, about 35% of them appearing once. The sequencing sample was made of peripheral blood or thyroid tissue (not recorded which). These receptors were obtained from an adult man with Graves' hyperthyroidism.

At least ten counts were recorded for this clonotype. This chain links TRBV20-1 with TRBJ1-2; TRBD1 agrees at 10 bases. This CDR3 contains 16 residues. The germline gives CDR1 DFQATT, CDR2 SNEGSKA (reference sequence). CDR3 nucleotide sequence: TGCAGCCCATACGGGACAGGGGCCAGACCTGACTATGGCTACACCTTC. Translation: CSPYGTGARPDYGYTF.

V is TRBV7-9 and J is TRBJ1-1, with D hard to call. The germline gives CDR1 SEHNR, CDR2 FQNEAQ (reference sequence). The CDR3 length is 12 residues. Trimming pared 5 bases from V and 11 bases from J, leaving 15 bases between. CDR3 sequence: CASSAGGMRAFF. The CDR3 coding sequence is TGTGCCAGCAGCGCAGGAGGAATGAGGGCTTTCTTT. Full variable domain (rest looked up from reference TRBV7-9 and TRBJ1-1): DTGVSQNPRHKITKRGQNVTFRCDPISEHNRLYWYRQTLGQGPEFLTYFQNEAQLEKSRLLSDRFSAERPKGSFSTLEIQRTEQGDSAMYLCASSAGGMRAFFGQGTRLTVV.

This clonotype occurred once. The rearrangement links TRBV14 to TRBJ2-7; 7 nucleotides match TRBD1. CDR1 is SGHDN, CDR2 FVKESK, per germline. V shed 4 bases, J shed 2 bases, and the junction held 8 bases outside the gene matches. The length of the CDR3 is 15 residues. CDR3 DNA: TGTGCCAGCAGCCGCCCGACAGGGAACCCCTACGAGCAGTACTTC. Its translation is CASSRPTGNPYEQYF.

A note on this clonotype: This may be a read error: a much more frequent sequence differs by one nucleotide. This chain links TRBV7-9 with TRBJ2-7, with 7 nucleotides matching TRBD1. Looked up from germline, CDR1 is SEHNR and CDR2 is FQNEAQ (reference sequence). This CDR3 contains 15 residues. V shed 4 bases and J 0 bases; nucleotides not matched to a gene: 6. CDR3 loop: CASSSPWDSSYEQYF. DNA of the CDR3: TGTGCCAGCAGCTCTCCCTGGGACAGCTCCTACGAGCAGTACTTC.

This clonotype turned up a few times. V is TRBV6-2 or TRBV6-3 and J is TRBJ2-5, with 7 positions matching TRBD2. CDR1 is MNHEY, CDR2 SVGEGT, per germline. Unmatched junction bases numbered 8, after V lost 6 bases and J lost 4 bases. The CDR3 spans 14 residues. CDR3 loop: CASSPGDYGETQYF. The DNA of the CDR3 is TGTGCCAGCAGCCCGGGGGACTACGGAGAGACCCAGTACTTC.

On this clonotype: A much larger clone differs by one base, so this may be a read error. The conserved final phenylalanine or tryptophan is absent from the CDR3, which likely points to a read error. The rearrangement links TRBV11-2 to TRBJ1-4; D may be TRBD1 (5 bases). This CDR3 has 15 residues. CDR1 is SGHAT and CDR2 is FQNNGV in the germline V gene. With 1 base removed from V and 8 bases from J, the gap between germline ends came to 14 bases. The CDR3 region has the DNA TGTGCCAGCAGCTTAGGACCCTCGGGGGGAGAAAAACTGTTTTCT. Amino acids: CASSLGPSGGEKLFS.

Comment on this clonotype: With a much larger clone just one base away, this may be a read error. The J gene is TRBJ1-2, the V gene TRBV24-1, with D maybe TRBD1 (6 bases). The CDR3 is 16 amino acids. Per germline, CDR1 KGHDR and CDR2 SFDVKD. The CDR3 nucleotides read TGTGCCACCGGTGATGCCAGAGGGGGGACGAACTATGGCTACACCTTC. Its protein product is CATGDARGGTNYGYTF.

This clonotype was seen once. This rearrangement joins TRBV7-9 to TRBJ1-1; D remains unclear. V gave up 2 bases and J gave up 5 bases, with 9 bases separating them. Germline-derived CDR1 and CDR2 are SEHNR and FQNEAQ (reference sequence). This CDR3 spans 13 amino acids. The DNA of the CDR3 is TGTGCCAGCAGCTTAATCGTAAGGACTGAAGCTTTCTTT. It yields the protein CASSLIVRTEAFF.

This clonotype has a handful of counts. This sequence joins TRBV7-2 and TRBJ2-7; D is possibly TRBD1 (5 bases). From germline, CDR1 is SGHTA and CDR2 FQGNSA. V shed 4 bases and J shed 4 bases, with 17 bases lying between them. The CDR3 runs to 15 residues. CDR3 coding DNA: TGTGCCAGCAGCTCTCACGTCAGGGCTACTTACGAGCAGTACTTC. It translates to CASSSHVRATYEQYF.

On this clonotype itself: A clone one base away is much larger, so this may be a read error. V usage is TRBV12-3 or TRBV12-4 and J usage is TRBJ1-1; D gene ambiguous. The CDR3 runs to 11 residues. Trimming left V 6 bases short and J 13 bases short, with 15 bases between. CDR3 protein: CASRVGSVHFF. The CDR3, as DNA: TGTGCCAGCAGAGTGGGCAGTGTTCATTTCTTT.

This clonotype was detected a few times. The rearrangement uses TRBV12-3 or TRBV12-4 and TRBJ2-2; 9 bases agree with TRBD2. With V trimmed by 6 bases and J by 5 bases, 10 bases remained unmatched. This CDR3 spans 16 amino acids. The CDR3 nucleotides are TGTGCCAGCAGCCCCGGGACTAGCATTCGTACCGGGGAGCTGTTTTTT. Protein: CASSPGTSIRTGELFF.

This clonotype was detected ten times or more. This chain links TRBV20-1 with TRBJ1-2; D call uncertain. CDR3 length: 15 amino acids. The germline V gene encodes CDR1 DFQATT and CDR2 SNEGSKA (reference sequence). V shed 0 bases and J shed 6 bases, with 17 bases lying between them. CDR3 sequence: CSARDRAGGRHGYTF. The DNA of the CDR3 is TGCAGTGCTAGAGATAGGGCGGGCGGCCGCCATGGCTACACCTTC.

This rearrangement joins TRBV7-9 to TRBJ2-3, with 9 bases matching TRBD2. Trimming took 4 bases from V and 5 from J; bases not matched to a gene: 25. The CDR3 has 21 residues. Germline lookup yields CDR1 SEHNR and CDR2 FQNEAQ (reference sequence). CDR3 in amino acids: CASSSPAWQGIVAGVGDTQYF. In DNA form, the CDR3 reads TGTGCCAGCAGCTCCCCAGCGTGGCAGGGAATAGTAGCGGGAGTCGGAGATACGCAGTATTTT.

This clonotype was recorded a few times. The CDR3 loop reads CSAEGQDYGYTF. The CDR3 nucleotides are TGCAGCGCCGAGGGACAGGACTATGGCTACACCTTC. The chain couples TRBV29-1 to TRBJ1-2; 8 nucleotides line up with TRBD1. This CDR3 is built from 12 residues. Germline CDR1 SQVTM, CDR2 ANQGSEA. V trimming: 7 bases; J trimming: 3 bases; junction bases outside the gene matches: 4. Variable domain in full (rest from reference TRBV29-1 and TRBJ1-2): SAVISQKPSRDICQRGTSLTIQCQVDSQVTMMFWYRQQPGQSLTLIATANQGSEATYESGFVIDKFPISRPNLTFSTLTVSNMSPEDSSIYLCSAEGQDYGYTFGSGTRLTVV.

This clonotype was detected ten times or more. The CDR3 nucleotides read TGTGCCAGCAGCGCCGACAGTACCTACGAGCAGTACTTC. Its translation: CASSADSTYEQYF. The chain combines TRBV2 with TRBJ2-7, with TRBD1 as a possible D gene (5 bases). This CDR3 is 13 amino acids long. The V end lost 6 bases, the J end lost 2 bases, and 11 bases lay between the germline ends. CDR1 is SNHLY, CDR2 FYNNEI, per germline.

This clonotype was found many times. V and J are TRBV7-9 and TRBJ2-5; 9 positions agree with TRBD2. CDR1 is SEHNR and CDR2 is FQNEAQ in the germline V gene (reference sequence). The V gene end was trimmed by 4 bases and the J gene end by 3 bases; junction bases not matched to a gene: 9. The CDR3 spans 16 residues. The CDR3 sequence: CASSSLDAGGEETQYF. CDR3 sequence (DNA): TGTGCCAGCAGCTCCCTCGACGCGGGAGGGGAAGAGACCCAGTACTTC.

CDR3 DNA sequence: TGTGCCAGCAGTTCCCCGGGACTGAACACTGAAGCTTTCTTT. Translating it yields CASSSPGLNTEAFF. This sequence joins TRBV6-5 and TRBJ1-1, with D maybe TRBD1 (5 bases). V was trimmed by 4 bases and J by 0 bases, leaving 9 bases between them. CDR3 size: 14 residues. Germline V gene data show CDR1 as MNHEY and CDR2 as SVGAGI.

In this sample, this clonotype turned up many times. The CDR3 loop is CASSHGLRVTEAFF. In DNA, the CDR3 is TGCGCCAGCAGCCACGGACTTAGGGTCACTGAAGCTTTCTTT. This sequence joins TRBV4-1 and TRBJ1-1; D ambiguous. Germline loops: CDR1 MGHRA, CDR2 YSYEKL. Between the trimmed V and J ends, which lost 3 bases and 4 bases, there was a span of 12 bases. CDR3 size: 14 residues.

The chain uses TRBV29-1 and TRBJ2-3; possibly TRBD2 for D (6 bases). This CDR3 region has 15 residues. Germline V gene lookup returns CDR1 SQVTM and CDR2 ANQGSEA. Trimming shortened V by 3 bases and J by 3 bases, and 16 bases separated the two germline ends. The chain's CDR3 is CSVDPGQGGTDTQYF. The CDR3 region has the DNA TGCAGCGTTGACCCAGGCCAAGGAGGGACAGATACGCAGTATTTT.